What follows are 12 T cell receptor beta chains derived from one specimen sequenced in a study of tumor-infiltrating lymphocytes in localized non-small cell lung cancer. Only in-frame clones appear in the TCRdb table, and some are missing; sequencing was by immunoSEQ multiplex PCR. The repertoire holds 9,000 to 15,000 clones, with about three quarters as singletons. The sequencing sample was made of uninvolved lung tissue not adjacent to the tumor. Receptor source: a human donor with non-small cell lung cancer.

The chain couples TRBV27 to TRBJ1-1; D is undetermined. Germline V gene data show CDR1 as MNHEY and CDR2 as SMNVEV (reference sequence). This CDR3 has 14 amino acids. V dropped 5 bases and J dropped 1 base, with 11 bases sitting between them. This CDR3 is CASSLRSGNTEAFF. CDR3 in DNA: TGTGCCAGCAGTCTCCGTTCCGGGAACACTGAAGCTTTCTTT.

The chain has TRBV27 and TRBJ2-3, with a tentative D call TRBD2 (6 bases). The length of the CDR3 is 14 residues. Per germline, CDR1 MNHEY and CDR2 SMNVEV (reference sequence). V dropped 6 bases and J dropped 6 bases, with 16 bases sitting between them. CDR3 sequence (DNA): TGTGCCAGCAGGGCCGACGGGAGAACCGATACGCAGTATTTT. This translates into CASRADGRTDTQYF.

This clone was counted a few times. V usage is TRBV29-1 and J usage is TRBJ1-1; D gene uncertain. CDR1 SQVTM and CDR2 ANQGSEA come from the germline V gene. V was trimmed by 4 bases and J by 0 bases, leaving 6 bases between them. This CDR3 is built from 12 residues. CDR3 sequence reads: CSVVVVNTEAFF. DNA of the CDR3: TGCAGCGTTGTGGTAGTGAACACTGAAGCTTTCTTT.

The chain joins TRBV5-1 to TRBJ1-2; no reliable D call. Trimming removed 1 base from V and 0 bases from J, with 19 bases in between. This CDR3 comprises 18 residues. Germline V CDR1 and CDR2: SGHRS, YFSETQ. The CDR3 sequence: CASSLSTLPTAPNYGYTF. The CDR3 nucleotides are TGCGCCAGCAGCTTGTCTACCCTTCCGACGGCGCCTAACTATGGCTACACCTTC. Using reference TRBV5-1 and TRBJ1-2 for the parts outside the CDR3, the full variable domain is KAGVTQTPRYLIKTRGQQVTLSCSPISGHRSVSWYQQTPGQGLQFLFEYFSETQRNKGNFPGRFSGRQFSNSRSEMNVSTLELGDSALYLCASSLSTLPTAPNYGYTFGSGTRLTVV.

This chain uses TRBV4-1 with TRBJ2-2; D unclear. V was cut by 2 bases and J by 4 bases, with 5 bases left in between. This CDR3 comprises 13 residues. Per the germline V gene, CDR1 is MGHRA and CDR2 is YSYEKL. The CDR3 DNA reads as TGCGCCAGCAGCCAATCTGCCACCGGGGAGCTGTTTTTT. Protein sequence: CASSQSATGELFF.

The J gene is TRBJ2-7, the V gene TRBV28; 10 bases are shared with TRBD2. CDR3 length: 13 amino acids. The junction had 2 bases not matched to a gene; V was cut back by 7 bases and J by 2 bases. Germline V lookup: CDR1 MDHEN, CDR2 SYDVKM. The CDR3 region has the DNA TGTGCCAGCACCAGCGGGAGGGCCTACGAGCAGTACTTC. Its protein product is CASTSGRAYEQYF.

This sequence joins TRBV5-1 and TRBJ1-4; the D gene is possibly TRBD1 (5 bases). This CDR3 is built from 15 residues. The V gene lost 4 bases and the J gene lost 4 bases, with 14 bases spanning the gap. Germline V gene lookup returns CDR1 SGHRS and CDR2 YFSETQ. The CDR3 is CASSVEAGGNEKLFF. The CDR3 DNA sequence: TGCGCCAGCAGCGTGGAGGCGGGGGGTAATGAAAAACTGTTTTTT.

This clone occurred once. The chain has TRBV5-1 and TRBJ2-5, with D unresolved. The length of the CDR3 is 14 residues. V gave up 3 bases and J gave up 2 bases, with 11 bases separating them. Germline-derived CDR1 and CDR2 are SGHRS and YFSETQ. CDR3 region: CASSSGKAQETQYF. The CDR3 DNA reads TGCGCCAGCAGCTCTGGGAAGGCGCAAGAGACCCAGTACTTC.

This clone showed up just a few times. The rearrangement uses TRBV7-9 and TRBJ2-2, with no clear D. This CDR3 spans 13 amino acids. Trimming left V 0 bases short and J 3 bases short, with 2 bases between. Germline V gene lookup returns CDR1 SEHNR and CDR2 FQNEAQ (reference sequence). In DNA form, the CDR3 reads TGTGCCAGCAGCTTAGCAGACACCGGGGAGCTGTTTTTT. It specifies CASSLADTGELFF. Full variable domain (rest looked up from reference TRBV7-9 and TRBJ2-2): DTGVSQNPRHKITKRGQNVTFRCDPISEHNRLYWYRQTLGQGPEFLTYFQNEAQLEKSRLLSDRFSAERPKGSFSTLEIQRTEQGDSAMYLCASSLADTGELFFGEGSRLTVL.

The chain combines TRBV29-1 with TRBJ2-3; D gene unclear. CDR1 and CDR2 from the germline V gene are SQVTM and ANQGSEA. V was shortened by 1 base and J by 0 bases, with 5 bases between the two germline ends. The CDR3 has 13 amino acids. In nucleotides, the CDR3 is TGCAGCGTTGAAGCCCCTAGCACAGATACGCAGTATTTT. Its translation is CSVEAPSTDTQYF.

The rearrangement links TRBV6-1 to TRBJ1-4; D is ambiguous. V gave up 0 bases and J gave up 11 bases, with 7 bases separating them. The CDR3 contains 12 residues. Per germline, CDR1 MNHNS and CDR2 SASEGT. As DNA, the CDR3 is TGTGCCAGCAGTGAAGCCGTAGAGAAACTGTTTTTT. This gives the protein CASSEAVEKLFF.

This clone appeared a few times. The genes are TRBV10-1 and TRBJ2-7; D call uncertain. The CDR3 sequence is 11 residues long. Trimming removed 6 bases from V and 7 bases from J, with 10 bases in between. The V gene's germline CDR1 is WNHNN and CDR2 SYGVQD (reference sequence). The chain's CDR3 is CASRTRGEQYF. CDR3 nucleotide sequence: TGCGCCAGCAGGACGCGTGGGGAGCAGTACTTC.